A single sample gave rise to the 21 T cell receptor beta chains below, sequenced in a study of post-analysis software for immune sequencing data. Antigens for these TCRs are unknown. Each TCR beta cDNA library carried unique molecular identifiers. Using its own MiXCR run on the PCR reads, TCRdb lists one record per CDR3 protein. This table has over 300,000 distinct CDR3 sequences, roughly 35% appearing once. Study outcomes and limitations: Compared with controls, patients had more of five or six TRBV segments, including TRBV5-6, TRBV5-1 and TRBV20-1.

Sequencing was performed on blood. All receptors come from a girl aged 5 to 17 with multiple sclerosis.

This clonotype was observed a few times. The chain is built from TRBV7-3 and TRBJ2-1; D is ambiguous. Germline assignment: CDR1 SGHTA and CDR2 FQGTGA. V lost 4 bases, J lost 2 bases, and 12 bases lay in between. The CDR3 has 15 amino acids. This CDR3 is CASSSLDAAYNEQFF. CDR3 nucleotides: TGTGCCAGCAGCTCCTTGGATGCGGCCTACAATGAGCAGTTCTTC.

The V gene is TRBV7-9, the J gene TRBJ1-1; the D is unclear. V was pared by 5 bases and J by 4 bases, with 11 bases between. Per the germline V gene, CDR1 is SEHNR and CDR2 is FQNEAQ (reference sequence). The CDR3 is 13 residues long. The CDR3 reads CASSLDRVTEAFF. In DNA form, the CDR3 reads TGTGCCAGCAGCCTCGACCGGGTCACTGAAGCTTTCTTT. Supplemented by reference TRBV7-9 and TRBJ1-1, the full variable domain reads DTGVSQNPRHKITKRGQNVTFRCDPISEHNRLYWYRQTLGQGPEFLTYFQNEAQLEKSRLLSDRFSAERPKGSFSTLEIQRTEQGDSAMYLCASSLDRVTEAFFGQGTRLTVV.

CDR3 loop: CASSQETGGPDTQYF. The CDR3 DNA follows: TGCGCCAGCAGCCAAGAGACGGGGGGGCCAGATACGCAGTATTTT. The chain combines TRBV4-3 with TRBJ2-3; the match to TRBD2 covers 8 bases. CDR3 size: 15 residues. The trim removed 0 bases at V and 4 bases at J, leaving 3 bases unmatched. Per the germline V gene, CDR1 is LGHNA and CDR2 is YSLEER.

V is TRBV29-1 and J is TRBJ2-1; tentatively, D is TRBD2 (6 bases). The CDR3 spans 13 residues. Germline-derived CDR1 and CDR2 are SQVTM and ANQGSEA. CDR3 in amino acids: CSATSPSYNEQFF. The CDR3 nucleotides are TGCAGTGCCACTAGCCCCTCCTACAATGAGCAGTTCTTC.

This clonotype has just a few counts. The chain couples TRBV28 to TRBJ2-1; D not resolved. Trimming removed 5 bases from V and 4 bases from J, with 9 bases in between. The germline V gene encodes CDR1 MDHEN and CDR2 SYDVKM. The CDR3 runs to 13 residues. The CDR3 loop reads CASSTVEYNEQFF. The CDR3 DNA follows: TGTGCCAGCAGTACCGTTGAGTACAATGAGCAGTTCTTC.

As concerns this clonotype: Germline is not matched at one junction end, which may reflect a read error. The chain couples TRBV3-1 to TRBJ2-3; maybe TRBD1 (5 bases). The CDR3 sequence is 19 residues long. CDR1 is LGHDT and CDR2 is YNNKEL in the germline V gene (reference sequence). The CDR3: CASSHAPWSDKRRTDAQYF. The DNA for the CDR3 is TGTGCCAGCAGCCACGCCCCTTGGTCGGACAAGAGACGCACAGATGCGCAGTATTTT.

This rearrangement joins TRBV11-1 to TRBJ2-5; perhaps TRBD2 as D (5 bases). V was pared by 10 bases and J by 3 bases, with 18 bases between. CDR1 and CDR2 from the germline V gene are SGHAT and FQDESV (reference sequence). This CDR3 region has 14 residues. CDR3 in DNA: TGTGCCACCGGGAAGTCCAGTACTAAAGAGACCCAGTACTTC. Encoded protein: CATGKSSTKETQYF.

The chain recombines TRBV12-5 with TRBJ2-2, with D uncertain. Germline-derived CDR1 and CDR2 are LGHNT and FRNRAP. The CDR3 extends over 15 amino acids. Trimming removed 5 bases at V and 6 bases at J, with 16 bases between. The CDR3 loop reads CASGPPLFSSGELFF. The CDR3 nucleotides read TGTGCTAGTGGTCCCCCTCTTTTCTCCTCCGGGGAGCTGTTTTTT.

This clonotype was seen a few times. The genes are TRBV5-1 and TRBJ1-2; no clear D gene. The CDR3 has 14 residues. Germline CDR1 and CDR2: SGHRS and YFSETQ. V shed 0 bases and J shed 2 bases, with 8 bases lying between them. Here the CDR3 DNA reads TGCGCCAGCAGCTTGGAATTGGAGAACTATGGCTACACCTTC. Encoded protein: CASSLELENYGYTF. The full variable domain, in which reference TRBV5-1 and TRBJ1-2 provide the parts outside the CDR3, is KAGVTQTPRYLIKTRGQQVTLSCSPISGHRSVSWYQQTPGQGLQFLFEYFSETQRNKGNFPGRFSGRQFSNSRSEMNVSTLELGDSALYLCASSLELENYGYTFGSGTRLTVV.

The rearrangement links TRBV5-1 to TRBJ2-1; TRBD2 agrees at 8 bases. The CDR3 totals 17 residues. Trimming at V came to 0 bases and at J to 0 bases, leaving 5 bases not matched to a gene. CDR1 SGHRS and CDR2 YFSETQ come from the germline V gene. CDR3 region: CASSLAIAGISYNEQFF. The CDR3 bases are TGCGCCAGCAGCTTGGCGATAGCGGGGATCTCCTACAATGAGCAGTTCTTC.

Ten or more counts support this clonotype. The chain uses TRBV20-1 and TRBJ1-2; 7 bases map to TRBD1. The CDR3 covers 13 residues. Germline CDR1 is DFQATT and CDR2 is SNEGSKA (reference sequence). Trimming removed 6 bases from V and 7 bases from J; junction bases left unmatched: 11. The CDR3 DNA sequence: TGCAGTGCCCCAATCCGGGACAGCCTTGGCTACACCTTC. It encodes CSAPIRDSLGYTF.

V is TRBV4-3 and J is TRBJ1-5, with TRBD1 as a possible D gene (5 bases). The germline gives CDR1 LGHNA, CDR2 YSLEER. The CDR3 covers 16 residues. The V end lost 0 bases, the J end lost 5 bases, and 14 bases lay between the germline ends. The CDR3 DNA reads TGCGCCAGCAGCCAAGAGCAGGGTGGGGGTGATCAGCCCCAGCATTTT. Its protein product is CASSQEQGGGDQPQHF.

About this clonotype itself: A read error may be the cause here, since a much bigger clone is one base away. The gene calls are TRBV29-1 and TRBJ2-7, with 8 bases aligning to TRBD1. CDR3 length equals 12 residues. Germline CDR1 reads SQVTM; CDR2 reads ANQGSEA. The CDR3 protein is CGVLTGGYEQYF. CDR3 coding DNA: TGCGGCGTTCTAACAGGGGGCTACGAGCAGTACTTC.

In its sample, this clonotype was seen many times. The CDR3, as DNA: TGCGCCAGCAGCTCCCACGGACAGGGGTCCGGGACCCAGTACTTC. Translated, it gives CASSSHGQGSGTQYF. The chain combines TRBV5-1 with TRBJ2-5; 9 bases match TRBD1. This CDR3 is built from 15 residues. The V gene's germline CDR1 is SGHRS and CDR2 YFSETQ. After removal of 3 bases from V and 7 bases from J, the junction contained 10 bases not matched to a gene.

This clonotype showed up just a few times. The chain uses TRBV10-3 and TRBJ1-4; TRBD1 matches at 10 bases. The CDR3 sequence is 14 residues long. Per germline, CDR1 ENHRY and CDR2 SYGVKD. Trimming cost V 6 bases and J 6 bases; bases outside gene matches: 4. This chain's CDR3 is CAIRPGTGDEKLFF. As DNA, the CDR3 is TGTGCCATCAGACCGGGGACAGGGGATGAAAAACTGTTTTTT.

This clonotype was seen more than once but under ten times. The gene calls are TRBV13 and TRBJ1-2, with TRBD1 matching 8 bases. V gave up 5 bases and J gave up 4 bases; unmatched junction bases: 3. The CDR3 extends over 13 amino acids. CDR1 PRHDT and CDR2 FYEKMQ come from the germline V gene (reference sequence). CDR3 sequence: CASSHTGGYGYTF. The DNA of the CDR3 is TGTGCCAGCAGCCACACAGGGGGCTATGGCTACACCTTC.

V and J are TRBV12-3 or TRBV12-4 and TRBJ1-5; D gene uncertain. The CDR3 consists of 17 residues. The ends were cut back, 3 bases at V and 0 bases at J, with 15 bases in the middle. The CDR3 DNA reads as TGTGCCAGCAGTTTCTCCTCTCCCGTTTATAGCAATCAGCCCCAGCATTTT. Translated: CASSFSSPVYSNQPQHF.

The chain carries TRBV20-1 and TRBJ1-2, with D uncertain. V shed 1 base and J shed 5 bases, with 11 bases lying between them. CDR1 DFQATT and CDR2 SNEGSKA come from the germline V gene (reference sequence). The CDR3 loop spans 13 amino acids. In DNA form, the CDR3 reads TGCAGTGCTAGAGGACGGAATTCGTATGGCTACACCTTC. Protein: CSARGRNSYGYTF.

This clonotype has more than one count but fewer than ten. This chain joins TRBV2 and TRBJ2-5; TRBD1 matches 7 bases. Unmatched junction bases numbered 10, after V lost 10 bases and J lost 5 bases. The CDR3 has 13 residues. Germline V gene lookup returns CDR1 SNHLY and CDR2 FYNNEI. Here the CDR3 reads CAMDRRLGETQYF. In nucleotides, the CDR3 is TGTGCCATGGACAGGCGACTTGGGGAGACCCAGTACTTC. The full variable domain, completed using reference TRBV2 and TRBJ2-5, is EPEVTQTPSHQVTQMGQEVILRCVPISNHLYFYWYRQILGQKVEFLVSFYNNEISEKSEIFDDQFSVERPDGSNFTLKIRSTKLEDSAMYFCAMDRRLGETQYFGPGTRLLVL.

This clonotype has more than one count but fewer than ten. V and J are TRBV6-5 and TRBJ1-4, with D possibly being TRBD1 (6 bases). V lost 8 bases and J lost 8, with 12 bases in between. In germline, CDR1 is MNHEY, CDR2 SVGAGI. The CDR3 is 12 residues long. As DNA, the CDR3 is TGTGCCAGCCGGCGGGGGCGGGAAAAACTGTTTTTT. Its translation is CASRRGREKLFF.

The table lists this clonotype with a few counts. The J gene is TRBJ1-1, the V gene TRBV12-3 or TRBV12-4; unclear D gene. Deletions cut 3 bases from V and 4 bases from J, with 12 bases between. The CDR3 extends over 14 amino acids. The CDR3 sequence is CASSLLIVGTEAFF. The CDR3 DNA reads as TGTGCCAGCAGTTTGTTGATCGTGGGCACTGAAGCTTTCTTT.